This TCR beta chain was profiled in a study of blood T cell repertoires in COVID-19. The J segment lost 11 bases and the V segment lost 5 bases, leaving 15 bases of the junction unmatched. Germline CDR1 and CDR2: SGHVT and SQSDAQ. The CDR3 sequence is 15 residues long. Which cohort a participant joined came from the clinical history participants gave. Resolution of symptoms, clearance, or two negative PCRs was present in recovered Cohort 3 donors. Methods used by the authors: Reference gene primer amplification yielded estimated nucleated cell counts. Using immunoSEQ multiplex PCR, the repertoire was profiled, and TCRdb retains in-frame clones only, with some absent. V and J calls and clone size are as listed in that table; D and trimming were resolved from the DNA. The repertoire has about 220,000 clones, about 88% of them found once; the top ten carry 2.6%.

Material: PBMCs or T cells enriched from blood (not recorded which). The receptor's source is a woman aged 25 to 39 who had recovered from COVID-19. The chain links TRBV7-4 to TRBJ1-5; TRBD1 agrees at 7 bases. Here the CDR3 reads CASSEDRSVIMAQHF. DNA of the CDR3: TGTGCCAGCAGCGAGGACAGGTCCGTGATCATGGCCCAGCATTTT. Supplemented by reference TRBV7-4 and TRBJ1-5, the full variable domain reads GAGVSQSPRYKVAKRGRDVALRCDSISGHVTLYWYRQTLGQGSEVLTYSQSDAQRDKSGRPSGRFSAERPERSVSTLKIQRTEQGDSAVYLCASSEDRSVIMAQHFGDGTRLSIL.